Listed here are 32 T cell receptor beta chains from one sample, sequenced in a study of shared clonotypes between healthy human individuals. Sequencing used immunoSEQ multiplex PCR; TCRdb keeps in-frame clones, though not all of them. This sample has roughly 500,000 clones, with about 84% found just once. Source material: PBMCs. The receptor source for this set is a middle-aged woman in good health. Some clones in this sample may be carry-over from other donors' samples.

Of note for this clone: A far larger clone differs by one base, so this is likely a read error. J is TRBJ1-4 and V is TRBV2; 7 bases fit TRBD1. The ends lost 7 bases at V and 12 bases at J; junction bases unmatched: 8. The CDR3 runs 12 residues. Germline CDR1 is SNHLY and CDR2 is FYNNEI. The DNA for the CDR3 is TGTGCCAGCATCTCAACAGGGGAAGAACTGTTTTTT. Encoded protein: CASISTGEELFF.

The chain joins TRBV27 to TRBJ2-3; D is tentatively TRBD1 or TRBD2 (6 bases each). The germline CDR1 and CDR2 sequences are MNHEY and SMNVEV (reference sequence). The CDR3 runs to 15 residues. V was clipped by 3 bases and J by 3 bases, with 13 bases between them. CDR3 coding DNA: TGTGCCAGCAGTTTCATCGGAGGGGGGACAGATACGCAGTATTTT. This sequence encodes CASSFIGGGTDTQYF.

The chain joins TRBV6-1 to TRBJ1-2; D unresolved. With 4 bases removed from V and 2 bases from J, the gap between germline ends came to 17 bases. The CDR3 extends over 16 amino acids. Germline V gene data show CDR1 as MNHNS and CDR2 as SASEGT. The CDR3 bases are TGTGCCAGCAGTGGGGCCGGTTCGGGCGTAAACTATGGCTACACCTTC. This gives the protein CASSGAGSGVNYGYTF.

V and J are TRBV28 and TRBJ2-3; TRBD2 matches 8 bases. The CDR3 is 15 amino acids. Germline V gene data show CDR1 as MDHEN and CDR2 as SYDVKM. The J segment lost 2 bases and the V segment lost 7 bases, leaving 8 bases of the junction unmatched. CDR3 bases: TGTGCCAGCACCCCGGGCGGGGGGATCACAGATACGCAGTATTTT. Amino acids: CASTPGGGITDTQYF.

This rearrangement joins TRBV14 to TRBJ2-3, with 8 bases aligning to TRBD2. Germline V gives CDR1 SGHDN, CDR2 FVKESK. The CDR3 contains 14 residues. With 4 bases clipped from V and 4 bases from J, the junction kept 4 bases outside the gene matches. CDR3 sequence reads: CASSRGLAADTQYF. As DNA, the CDR3 is TGTGCCAGCAGCCGCGGACTAGCAGCAGATACGCAGTATTTT. Full variable domain (missing parts from reference TRBV14 and TRBJ2-3): EAGVTQFPSHSVIEKGQTVTLRCDPISGHDNLYWYRRVMGKEIKFLLHFVKESKQDESGMPNNRFLAERTGGTYSTLKVQPAELEDSGVYFCASSRGLAADTQYFGPGTRLTVL.

As concerns this clone: Different DNA sequences within this sample yield the same CDR3. The gene calls are TRBV18 and TRBJ2-1, with 12 bases lining up with TRBD2. V trimming: 1 base; J trimming: 5 bases; junction bases outside the gene matches: 3. CDR1 and CDR2 (germline): KGHSH, LQKENI. This CDR3 comprises 16 residues. The CDR3 protein is CASSPQRTSGNNEQFF. The DNA of the CDR3 is TGTGCCAGCTCACCACAGCGGACTAGCGGGAACAATGAGCAGTTCTTC.

In regard to this clone: This likely reflects a read error, since a far larger clone is one base away. This chain joins TRBV1 and TRBJ2-5; TRBD2, as called in the table, went unchecked against the DNA. TRBV1 is a listed pseudogene. This CDR3 has 14 amino acids. The CDR3 sequence: CAPSSGSGRETQYF. The CDR3, as DNA: TGCGCTCCTTCTAGCGGGAGCGGGAGAGAGACCCAGTACTTC.

The chain joins TRBV9 to TRBJ1-1; D gene uncertain. The CDR3 runs to 14 residues. Between the trimmed V and J ends, which lost 0 bases and 0 bases, there was a span of 6 bases. The germline CDR1 and CDR2 sequences are SGDLS and YYNGEE. The CDR3 coding sequence is TGTGCCAGCAGCGTAGCTCCCATGAACACTGAAGCTTTCTTT. Protein: CASSVAPMNTEAFF.

There are a few counts of this clone. In nucleotides, the CDR3 is TGCGCCAGCAGCCAAGAACGGACAGCCCCCTCCTACGAGCAGTACTTC. Translation gives CASSQERTAPSYEQYF. This rearrangement joins TRBV4-3 to TRBJ2-7; D possibly corresponds to TRBD1 (6 bases). This CDR3 is 16 amino acids long. Germline CDR1 and CDR2: LGHNA and YSLEER. Trimming took off 0 bases at V and 0 bases at J, with 12 bases between the two ends.

The chain combines TRBV18 with TRBJ2-1; D might be TRBD2 (6 bases). Germline CDR1 reads KGHSH; CDR2 reads LQKENI. The CDR3 covers 19 residues. Trimming cost V 1 base and J 9 bases, with 28 bases left between them. CDR3 loop: CASSPLRSSDLNSQGEQFF. The CDR3 coding sequence is TGTGCCAGCTCACCACTTCGGTCTAGCGATCTAAATTCCCAGGGTGAGCAGTTCTTC.

Of note for this clone: A far more abundant clone sits one base away, making this likely a read error. Other DNA sequences in the same sample also yield this CDR3. V gene TRBV2 combines with J gene TRBJ1-4, with 10 positions matching TRBD1. The CDR3 has 14 residues. The germline CDR1 and CDR2 sequences are SNHLY and FYNNEI. CDR3 region: CASSADTGTGERFF. The CDR3 DNA reads as TGTGCCAGCAGTGCCGACACCGGGACAGGGGAGAGGTTTTTC.

The table lists this clone with many counts. The CDR3 DNA sequence: TGCGCCAGCAGCCGCCTACGTGGGCAGGGGTCCTACGAGCAGTACTTC. This translates into CASSRLRGQGSYEQYF. V usage is TRBV4-3 and J usage is TRBJ2-7; D is perhaps TRBD1 (6 bases). The CDR3 loop spans 16 amino acids. Germline V gene data show CDR1 as LGHNA and CDR2 as YSLEER. Trimming shortened V by 4 bases and J by 1 base, and 17 bases separated the two germline ends.

The chain carries TRBV6-6 and TRBJ2-7; 9 bases map to TRBD1. This CDR3 spans 15 amino acids. Per the germline V gene, CDR1 is MNHNY and CDR2 is SVGAGI (reference sequence). V gave up 8 bases and J gave up 5 bases; unmatched junction bases: 13. The chain's CDR3 is CASRPTGTGIHEQYF. CDR3 DNA sequence: TGTGCCAGCCGACCCACCGGGACAGGGATCCACGAGCAGTACTTC.

J is TRBJ2-3 and V is TRBV7-9, with D hard to call. Looked up from germline, CDR1 is SEHNR and CDR2 is FQNEAQ (reference sequence). V lost 1 base, J lost 5 bases, and 4 bases lay in between. The CDR3 extends over 12 amino acids. Written as DNA, the CDR3 is TGTGCCAGCAGCTTAGTCAAAGATACGCAGTATTTT. Translating gives CASSLVKDTQYF. Filled out from reference TRBV7-9 and TRBJ2-3, the complete variable domain reads DTGVSQNPRHKITKRGQNVTFRCDPISEHNRLYWYRQTLGQGPEFLTYFQNEAQLEKSRLLSDRFSAERPKGSFSTLEIQRTEQGDSAMYLCASSLVKDTQYFGPGTRLTVL.

CDR3 DNA sequence: TGTGCCAGCAGCTCCTCCGATGGGACTGAAGCTTTCTTT. Amino acid sequence: CASSSSDGTEAFF. V is TRBV7-3 and J is TRBJ1-1; unclear D gene. The CDR3 has 13 amino acids. Deletions cut 4 bases from V and 5 bases from J, with 11 bases between. Looked up from germline, CDR1 is SGHTA and CDR2 is FQGTGA.

The V and J genes are TRBV4-3 and TRBJ2-6; D ambiguous. From germline, CDR1 is LGHNA and CDR2 YSLEER. V was trimmed by 0 bases and J by 0 bases, leaving 6 bases between them. The CDR3 loop spans 16 amino acids. CDR3: CASSQDAPSGANVLTF. The CDR3 coding sequence is TGCGCCAGCAGCCAAGATGCACCCTCTGGGGCCAACGTCCTGACTTTC.

This chain links TRBV30 with TRBJ2-7, with 9 positions matching TRBD1. This CDR3 spans 14 amino acids. J gave up 4 bases and V 4 bases, and 8 bases lay outside the gene matches. Per germline, CDR1 GTSNPN and CDR2 SVGIG (reference sequence). The CDR3 sequence: CAWTPGTGTYEQYF. In nucleotides, the CDR3 is TGTGCCTGGACGCCCGGGACAGGGACTTACGAGCAGTACTTC.

This clone was observed once. This sequence joins TRBV11-2 and TRBJ2-7, with no clear D. There are 12 residues in the CDR3. V lost 0 bases and J 2 bases, leaving 2 bases between the germline ends. Germline loops: CDR1 SGHAT, CDR2 FQNNGV. The CDR3 here is CASSLDTYEQYF. The CDR3 nucleotides read TGTGCCAGCAGCTTAGACACCTACGAGCAGTACTTC.

The chain carries TRBV7-9 and TRBJ2-3; 7 bases line up with TRBD2. J was trimmed by 1 base and V by 2 bases; bases with no gene match: 9. This CDR3 has 17 residues. Germline CDR1 and CDR2: SEHNR and FQNEAQ (reference sequence). CDR3 loop: CASSLSMGGMRTDTQYF. CDR3 DNA: TGTGCCAGCAGCTTATCAATGGGAGGGATGCGCACAGATACGCAGTATTTT.

This rearrangement joins TRBV5-1 to TRBJ1-2, with 8 bases lining up with TRBD1. Germline CDR1 SGHRS, CDR2 YFSETQ. The V segment lost 4 bases and the J segment 4 bases; nucleotides outside the gene matches: 6. This CDR3 region has 14 residues. This chain's CDR3 is CASSTGQGIYGYTF. The CDR3 DNA is TGCGCCAGCAGCACTGGACAGGGAATCTATGGCTACACCTTC. Variable domain in full (rest from reference TRBV5-1 and TRBJ1-2): KAGVTQTPRYLIKTRGQQVTLSCSPISGHRSVSWYQQTPGQGLQFLFEYFSETQRNKGNFPGRFSGRQFSNSRSEMNVSTLELGDSALYLCASSTGQGIYGYTFGSGTRLTVV.

The V and J genes are TRBV5-6 and TRBJ1-2; 8 nucleotides agree with TRBD1. The CDR3 has 14 amino acids. The trim removed 4 bases at V and 4 bases at J, leaving 6 bases unmatched. Germline V gene sequence: CDR1 SGHDT, CDR2 YYEEEE. CDR3 loop: CASSRTGSPYGYTF. The CDR3 region has the DNA TGTGCCAGCAGCCGGACAGGGAGTCCCTATGGCTACACCTTC. Full variable domain (outside the CDR3, taken from reference TRBV5-6 and TRBJ1-2): DAGVTQSPTHLIKTRGQQVTLRCSPKSGHDTVSWYQQALGQGPQFIFQYYEEEERQRGNFPDRFSGHQFPNYSSELNVNALLLGDSALYLCASSRTGSPYGYTFGSGTRLTVV.

The chain combines TRBV2 with TRBJ2-3, with 10 bases fitting TRBD1. V dropped 2 bases and J dropped 3; count of bases not matched to a gene: 2. Germline loops: CDR1 SNHLY, CDR2 FYNNEI. The CDR3 contains 15 residues. CDR3 sequence (DNA): TGTGCCAGCAGTGAAAGGGGACAGGGGACAGATACGCAGTATTTT. Protein: CASSERGQGTDTQYF.

Comments on this clone: The identical CDR3 is also encoded by other nucleotide sequences in the sample. The gene calls are TRBV28 and TRBJ1-4; 8 positions match TRBD1. V shed 5 bases and J 4 bases; nucleotides not matched to a gene: 6. The CDR3 contains 15 residues. CDR1 is MDHEN, CDR2 SYDVKM, per germline. CDR3 nucleotide sequence: TGTGCCAGCAGTCTCACACAGGGGGGTAATGAAAAACTGTTTTTT. This gives the protein CASSLTQGGNEKLFF.

The chain combines TRBV4-2 with TRBJ2-3; 9 bases match TRBD2. Germline loops: CDR1 LGHNA, CDR2 YNFKEQ. This CDR3 has 16 amino acids. V shed 3 bases and J 4 bases; nucleotides not matched to a gene: 8. The CDR3 sequence is CASSQLAGGPSDTQYF. In DNA form, the CDR3 reads TGTGCCAGCAGCCAGTTGGCGGGAGGGCCATCAGATACGCAGTATTTT.

This clone was detected a few times. V usage is TRBV18 and J usage is TRBJ2-1, with 9 positions matching TRBD1. V dropped 6 bases and J dropped 5; count of bases not matched to a gene: 5. The CDR3 covers 14 residues. Germline V gene lookup returns CDR1 KGHSH and CDR2 LQKENI. As DNA, the CDR3 is TGTGCCAGCTCTTCACAGGGGGCAGACAATGAGCAGTTCTTC. This gives the protein CASSSQGADNEQFF.

This clone was seen only once. The genes are TRBV4-3 and TRBJ2-7, with 7 bases that match TRBD2. The V gene end was trimmed by 0 bases and the J gene end by 8 bases; junction bases not matched to a gene: 10. The CDR3 contains 15 residues. The germline V gene has CDR1 LGHNA and CDR2 YSLEER. This CDR3 reads CASSQDWDPRGKQYF. In DNA, the CDR3 is TGCGCCAGCAGCCAAGATTGGGACCCGCGGGGGAAGCAGTACTTC.

The rearrangement uses TRBV7-2 and TRBJ2-7; tentatively, D is TRBD2 (7 bases). The V end lost 5 bases, the J end lost 0 bases, and 11 bases lay between the germline ends. Germline lookup yields CDR1 SGHTA and CDR2 FQGNSA. The CDR3 is 14 residues long. The CDR3 loop reads CASSRGGASYEQYF. CDR3 coding DNA: TGTGCCAGCAGCCGAGGGGGGGCCTCCTACGAGCAGTACTTC.

The chain couples TRBV19 to TRBJ1-2, with no clear D. Germline V gene lookup returns CDR1 LNHDA and CDR2 SQIVND (reference sequence). The CDR3 sequence is 14 residues long. The V and J ends lost 7 bases and 6 bases respectively, with 18 bases between them. CDR3 bases: TGTGCCAGTACTCCAGAGGTACAGATTAATGGCTACACCTTC. Translating it yields CASTPEVQINGYTF. Complete variable domain (other parts from reference TRBV19 and TRBJ1-2): DGGITQSPKYLFRKEGQNVTLSCEQNLNHDAMYWYRQDPGQGLRLIYYSQIVNDFQKGDIAEGYSVSREKKESFPLTVTSAQKNPTAFYLCASTPEVQINGYTFGSGTRLTVV.

With regard to this clone: A read error likely explains this, since a far larger clone differs by one base. V and J are TRBV30 and TRBJ1-4; D is unclear. In germline, CDR1 is GTSNPN, CDR2 SVGIG (reference sequence). This CDR3 contains 14 residues. For the CDR3, the DNA is TGTGCCTGGAGTGTACTACAGTCTAATGAAGAACTGTTTTTT. As protein: CAWSVLQSNEELFF.

The J gene is TRBJ2-1, the V gene TRBV5-6, with TRBD2 matching over 8 bases. Trimming at V came to 1 base and at J to 7 bases, leaving 13 bases not matched to a gene. The CDR3 is 17 residues long. The germline gives CDR1 SGHDT, CDR2 YYEEEE. For the CDR3, the DNA is TGTGCCAGCAGCTTGACCCCTGGAGCGGGAGCAGGGAATGAGCAGTTCTTC. This gives the protein CASSLTPGAGAGNEQFF.

V is TRBV11-2 and J is TRBJ2-7, with a tentative D call TRBD1 (6 bases). The length of the CDR3 is 14 residues. Germline V gene sequence: CDR1 SGHAT, CDR2 FQNNGV. V was pared by 4 bases and J by 3 bases, with 13 bases between. CDR3 sequence: CASSSGQINYEQYF. CDR3 nucleotide sequence: TGTGCCAGCAGCTCAGGACAGATCAACTACGAGCAGTACTTC. The variable domain in full, with the rest retrieved from reference TRBV11-2 and TRBJ2-7, is EAGVAQSPRYKIIEKRQSVAFWCNPISGHATLYWYQQILGQGPKLLIQFQNNGVVDDSQLPKDRFSAERLKGVDSTLKIQPAKLEDSAVYLCASSSGQINYEQYFGPGTRLTVT.

V and J are TRBV29-1 and TRBJ2-1, with 7 nucleotides matching TRBD2. Germline-derived CDR1 and CDR2 are SQVTM and ANQGSEA. CDR3 length equals 15 residues. J was trimmed by 3 bases and V by 1 base; bases with no gene match: 6. The CDR3 loop is CSVEGLGGSYNEQFF. CDR3 nucleotide sequence: TGCAGCGTTGAAGGACTGGGCGGGAGCTACAATGAGCAGTTCTTC.